A single sample gave rise to the 22 T cell receptor beta chains below, sequenced in a study of a mutant IDH1 vaccine in newly diagnosed glioma (dated by TCRdb to 2020 to 2023). Preparation of the library involved the immunoSEQ multiplex PCR assay. Imported from immuneACCESS, the table was reduced by TCRdb to in-frame sequences with V and J called. These copies leave out some clones; in studies compared against another copy, an unresolved V gene accounts for under half, and the cause of the remainder is not known. The sample has tens of thousands of clones on record, around 80% of them singletons. The ten largest clonotypes hold approximately 19% of the sample. The time point label, as the study defines it: baseline, week 1 (first vaccination visit). Taken with the paper, the label for treatment or condition translates to: pre-vaccination baseline after standard-of-care therapy. Specimen: PBMCs, collected from a glioma patient treated with radiotherapy, temozolomide or both. The receptors derive from a man aged 25-45 years with glioma.

The rearrangement links TRBV19 to TRBJ2-5; the D gene is possibly TRBD2 (5 bases). The V end was cut by 6 bases, the J end by 4 bases, with 9 bases between. Germline CDR1 is LNHDA and CDR2 is SQIVND (reference sequence). CDR3 length: 12 residues. In DNA, the CDR3 is TGTGCCAGTAGCCCCCGGGGAGAGACCCAGTACTTC. Encoded protein: CASSPRGETQYF.

This chain joins TRBV15 and TRBJ1-3, with D possibly TRBD1 on 6 matching bases. Trimming cost V 0 bases and J 4 bases, with 16 bases left between them. Germline lookup yields CDR1 LNHNV and CDR2 YYDKDF (reference sequence). CDR3 length: 17 amino acids. CDR3 nucleotides: TGTGCCACCAGCAGAGATGGAGGGGGTATCTCCGGAAACACCATATATTTT. Its protein product is CATSRDGGGISGNTIYF.

The rearrangement links TRBV14 to TRBJ2-6, with 9 nucleotides matching TRBD1. Germline CDR1 SGHDN, CDR2 FVKESK. Losses at the gene ends were 4 bases for V and 13 bases for J; bases not matched to a gene: 5. The CDR3 consists of 13 residues. The CDR3 spells CASSPGTGRVLTF. The CDR3 DNA reads TGTGCCAGCAGCCCGGGGACAGGGAGGGTCCTGACTTTC. Full variable domain (rest looked up from reference TRBV14 and TRBJ2-6): EAGVTQFPSHSVIEKGQTVTLRCDPISGHDNLYWYRRVMGKEIKFLLHFVKESKQDESGMPNNRFLAERTGGTYSTLKVQPAELEDSGVYFCASSPGTGRVLTFGAGSRLTVL.

The chain combines TRBV5-6 with TRBJ2-2, with D possibly being TRBD2 (5 bases). The germline gives CDR1 SGHDT, CDR2 YYEEEE. The germline V and J ends were trimmed by 4 bases and 4 bases, with 14 bases remaining between them. The CDR3 contains 15 residues. The CDR3 DNA sequence: TGTGCCAGCAGCGCTAGAGGGAAAGGCACCGGGGAGCTGTTTTTT. Amino acid sequence: CASSARGKGTGELFF. The whole variable domain, remainder taken from reference TRBV5-6 and TRBJ2-2, is DAGVTQSPTHLIKTRGQQVTLRCSPKSGHDTVSWYQQALGQGPQFIFQYYEEEERQRGNFPDRFSGHQFPNYSSELNVNALLLGDSALYLCASSARGKGTGELFFGEGSRLTVL.

In this sample, this clone turned up a few times. V and J are TRBV19 and TRBJ1-1; D unresolved. Germline-derived CDR1 and CDR2 are LNHDA and SQIVND (reference sequence). The CDR3 runs to 12 residues. V lost 5 bases to trimming and J lost 4 bases, with 8 bases between them. This CDR3 is CASSWVGTEAFF. CDR3 DNA: TGTGCCAGTAGTTGGGTCGGCACTGAAGCTTTCTTT.

This chain joins TRBV6-5 and TRBJ2-3; D gene ambiguous. V lost 0 bases and J 6 bases, leaving 10 bases between the germline ends. The germline V gene has CDR1 MNHEY and CDR2 SVGAGI. This CDR3 comprises 14 residues. CDR3 residues: CASSYSNAWDTQYF. CDR3 sequence (DNA): TGTGCCAGCAGTTACTCGAACGCGTGGGATACGCAGTATTTT.

The chain links TRBV4-2 to TRBJ2-7; D remains ambiguous. CDR1 LGHNA and CDR2 YNFKEQ come from the germline V gene. The CDR3 length is 11 residues. V was trimmed by 0 bases and J by 5 bases, leaving 2 bases between them. CDR3 region: CASSQEDEQYF. The CDR3 DNA reads as TGTGCCAGCAGCCAAGAGGACGAGCAGTACTTC.

V and J are TRBV2 and TRBJ1-6; no clear D. This CDR3 has 14 amino acids. CDR1 and CDR2 from the germline V gene are SNHLY and FYNNEI. V lost 3 bases and J lost 11, with 14 bases in between. CDR3 DNA sequence: TGTGCCAGCAGTGAGTTGGCAGATGTGGCACCCCTCCACTTT. It codes for CASSELADVAPLHF.

This clone has more than one count but fewer than ten. The chain recombines TRBV9 with TRBJ1-6; D unclear. Trimming stripped 0 bases from V and 12 bases from J, with 16 bases between. The CDR3 has 15 residues. In germline, CDR1 is SGDLS, CDR2 YYNGEE. Here the CDR3 reads CASSVGPETSKPLHF. The CDR3 DNA is TGTGCCAGCAGCGTAGGGCCGGAGACCTCTAAACCCCTCCACTTT.

V is TRBV6-5 and J is TRBJ1-2; possible D gene TRBD1, 5 bases. Germline CDR1 is MNHEY and CDR2 is SVGAGI. The V and J ends lost 6 bases and 5 bases respectively, with 13 bases between them. This CDR3 region has 13 residues. The CDR3: CASRSTGEYGYTF. CDR3 DNA sequence: TGTGCCAGCAGGTCCACAGGAGAATATGGCTACACCTTC.

CDR3: CASSLETHRGEQFF. CDR3 coding DNA: TGTGCCAGCAGCTTGGAAACCCACCGTGGTGAGCAGTTCTTC. The chain couples TRBV5-4 to TRBJ2-1; D gene unclear. CDR3 size: 14 residues. V was trimmed by 0 bases and J by 9 bases, leaving 13 bases between them. The germline V gene encodes CDR1 SGHNT and CDR2 YYREEE (reference sequence).

This clone was recorded only once. The chain recombines TRBV10-3 with TRBJ2-7; 8 bases map to TRBD1. CDR3 size: 12 residues. V lost 10 bases and J lost 5; bases outside the gene matches: 7. The germline CDR1 and CDR2 sequences are ENHRY and SYGVKD. In nucleotides, the CDR3 is TGTGCCAGCGAGGACAGGGAGGACGAGCAGTACTTC. Protein: CASEDREDEQYF.

This chain links TRBV5-8 with TRBJ2-7; either TRBD1 or TRBD2 may supply D (6 bases each). Germline V gene sequence: CDR1 SGHTS, CDR2 YDEGEE. The V and J ends lost 0 bases and 0 bases respectively, with 10 bases between them. The CDR3 is made up of 15 amino acids. The CDR3 nucleotides are TGTGCCAGCAGCTTGGTGGGGGGCGTCTCCTACGAGCAGTACTTC. Its protein product is CASSLVGGVSYEQYF.

This sequence joins TRBV30 and TRBJ1-4, with a possible D match to TRBD1 (5 bases). Germline V lookup: CDR1 GTSNPN, CDR2 SVGIG (reference sequence). CDR3 length: 13 amino acids. V lost 5 bases to trimming and J lost 7 bases, with 14 bases between them. The CDR3, as DNA: TGTGCCTGGGGAACACAGGCGAGTGAAAAACTGTTTTTT. Encoded protein: CAWGTQASEKLFF.

The gene calls are TRBV9 and TRBJ1-4, with D tentatively TRBD1 (6 bases). The CDR3 consists of 16 residues. Trimming pared 3 bases from V and 8 bases from J, leaving 20 bases between. Germline CDR1 SGDLS, CDR2 YYNGEE. CDR3 sequence reads: CASSASPGAAGEKLFF. CDR3 nucleotides: TGTGCCAGCAGCGCCTCCCCAGGGGCGGCGGGAGAAAAACTGTTTTTT.

This clone was counted a few times. The chain joins TRBV7-9 to TRBJ1-2; 7 nucleotides align to TRBD1. The junction had 9 bases not matched to a gene; V was cut back by 4 bases and J by 4 bases. CDR1 SEHNR and CDR2 FQNEAQ come from the germline V gene (reference sequence). The CDR3 length is 15 residues. The DNA for the CDR3 is TGTGCCAGCAGCTCAGAGCTCCGGGACAGCTATGGCTACACCTTC. Encoded protein: CASSSELRDSYGYTF.

Here the CDR3 DNA reads TGTGCCAGCAGTCTCTGGGGAGGCCGGGAGCTGTTTTTT. Amino acid sequence: CASSLWGGRELFF. This chain connects TRBV27 to TRBJ2-2, with a possible D match to TRBD2 (6 bases). The CDR3 covers 13 residues. Trimming removed 5 bases at V and 9 bases at J, with 13 bases between. Germline V lookup: CDR1 MNHEY, CDR2 SMNVEV (reference sequence).

As DNA, the CDR3 is TGTGCCAGCATCCTCCGGGACGGAAACTATGGCTACACCTTC. Protein product: CASILRDGNYGYTF. This chain joins TRBV2 and TRBJ1-2; D perhaps matches TRBD1 (5 bases). Germline values: CDR1 SNHLY, CDR2 FYNNEI. The V and J ends lost 7 bases and 2 bases respectively, with 14 bases between them. The CDR3 has 14 residues.

This chain links TRBV28 with TRBJ2-5; no definite D call. The length of the CDR3 is 14 residues. Germline V gene data show CDR1 as MDHEN and CDR2 as SYDVKM. Trimming pared 3 bases from V and 1 base from J, leaving 9 bases between. DNA for the CDR3: TGTGCCAGCAGTTTTGCAACACTCCAAGAGACCCAGTACTTC. Its translation: CASSFATLQETQYF.

The chain couples TRBV29-1 to TRBJ1-2, with 8 bases identical to TRBD1. Germline-derived CDR1 and CDR2 are SQVTM and ANQGSEA. Losses at the gene ends were 1 base for V and 7 bases for J; bases not matched to a gene: 2. This CDR3 has 12 amino acids. The CDR3 sequence is CSVEGRGLGYTF. Here the CDR3 DNA reads TGCAGCGTTGAAGGCAGGGGGCTTGGCTACACCTTC.

The CDR3 loop is CASSLFPGNYGYTF. The CDR3 DNA is TGCGCCAGCAGCTTGTTCCCGGGGAACTATGGCTACACCTTC. V and J are TRBV5-1 and TRBJ1-2; D is unresolved. The V gene lost 1 base and the J gene lost 2 bases, with 9 bases spanning the gap. Germline CDR1 reads SGHRS; CDR2 reads YFSETQ. The CDR3 has 14 amino acids. Supplemented by reference TRBV5-1 and TRBJ1-2, the full variable domain reads KAGVTQTPRYLIKTRGQQVTLSCSPISGHRSVSWYQQTPGQGLQFLFEYFSETQRNKGNFPGRFSGRQFSNSRSEMNVSTLELGDSALYLCASSLFPGNYGYTFGSGTRLTVV.

The table lists this clone with a count of one. This chain connects TRBV5-6 to TRBJ2-7; D ambiguous. The CDR3 spans 14 residues. The V gene's germline CDR1 is SGHDT and CDR2 YYEEEE. Trimming took 4 bases from V and 1 from J, leaving 12 bases between them. CDR3 sequence reads: CASSLGGGSYEQYF. The CDR3 coding sequence is TGTGCCAGCAGCCTTGGTGGCGGATCCTACGAGCAGTACTTC.